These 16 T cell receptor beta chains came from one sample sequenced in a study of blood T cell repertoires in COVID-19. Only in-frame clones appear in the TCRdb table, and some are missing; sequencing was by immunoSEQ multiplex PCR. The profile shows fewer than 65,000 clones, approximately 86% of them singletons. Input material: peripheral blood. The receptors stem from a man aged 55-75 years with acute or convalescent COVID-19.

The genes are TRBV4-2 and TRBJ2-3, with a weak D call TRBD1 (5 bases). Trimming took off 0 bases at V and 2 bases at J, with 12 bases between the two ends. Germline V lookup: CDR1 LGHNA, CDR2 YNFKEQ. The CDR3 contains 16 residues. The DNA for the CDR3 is TGTGCCAGCAGCCAAGATATTCAGGGCCACACAGATACGCAGTATTTT. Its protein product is CASSQDIQGHTDTQYF.

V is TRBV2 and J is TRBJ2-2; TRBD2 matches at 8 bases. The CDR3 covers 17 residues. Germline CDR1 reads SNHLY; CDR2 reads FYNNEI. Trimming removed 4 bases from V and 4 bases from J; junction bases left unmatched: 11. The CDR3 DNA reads TGTGCCAGCAGTGTTGGGCGGGAGGTGGTTCGCACCGGGGAGCTGTTTTTT. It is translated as CASSVGREVVRTGELFF.

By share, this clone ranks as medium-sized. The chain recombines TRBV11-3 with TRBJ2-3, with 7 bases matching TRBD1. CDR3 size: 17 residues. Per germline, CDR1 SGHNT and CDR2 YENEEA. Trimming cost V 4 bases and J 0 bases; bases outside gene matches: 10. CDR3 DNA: TGTGCCAGCAGCTGGTCGGGACAGACCTTTAGCACAGATACGCAGTATTTT. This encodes CASSWSGQTFSTDTQYF.

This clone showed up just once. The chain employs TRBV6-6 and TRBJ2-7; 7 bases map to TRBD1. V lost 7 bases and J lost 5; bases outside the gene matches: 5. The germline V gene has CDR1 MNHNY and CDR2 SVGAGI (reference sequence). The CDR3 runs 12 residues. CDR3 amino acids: CASTRQGNEQYF. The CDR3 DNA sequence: TGTGCCAGCACCAGACAGGGAAACGAGCAGTACTTC.

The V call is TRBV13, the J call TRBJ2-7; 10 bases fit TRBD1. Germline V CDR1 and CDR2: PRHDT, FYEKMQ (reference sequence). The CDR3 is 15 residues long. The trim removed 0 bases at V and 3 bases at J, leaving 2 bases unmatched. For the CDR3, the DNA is TGTGCCAGCAGCTTAGGTTGGGACAGGGGCTACGAGCAGTACTTC. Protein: CASSLGWDRGYEQYF. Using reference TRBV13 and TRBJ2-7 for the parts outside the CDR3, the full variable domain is AAGVIQSPRHLIKEKRETATLKCYPIPRHDTVYWYQQGPGQDPQFLISFYEKMQSDKGSIPDRFSAQQFSDYHSELNMSSLELGDSALYFCASSLGWDRGYEQYFGPGTRLTVT.

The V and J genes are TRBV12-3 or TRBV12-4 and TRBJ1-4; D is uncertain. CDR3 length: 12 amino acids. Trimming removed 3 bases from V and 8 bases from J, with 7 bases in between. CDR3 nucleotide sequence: TGTGCCAGCAGTTTGTTTGGCGAAAAACTGTTTTTT. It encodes CASSLFGEKLFF.

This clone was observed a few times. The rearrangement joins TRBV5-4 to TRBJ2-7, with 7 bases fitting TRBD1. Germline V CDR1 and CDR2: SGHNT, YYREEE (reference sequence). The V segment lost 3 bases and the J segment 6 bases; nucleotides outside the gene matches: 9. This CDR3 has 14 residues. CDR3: CASSWGQKGSEQYF. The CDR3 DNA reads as TGTGCCAGCAGCTGGGGACAGAAGGGTTCCGAGCAGTACTTC.

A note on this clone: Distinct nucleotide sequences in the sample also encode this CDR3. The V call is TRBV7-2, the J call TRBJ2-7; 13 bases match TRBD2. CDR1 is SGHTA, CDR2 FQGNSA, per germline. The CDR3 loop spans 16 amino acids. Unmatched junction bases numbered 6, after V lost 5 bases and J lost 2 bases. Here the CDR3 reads CASSPQLAGGPYEQYF. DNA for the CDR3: TGTGCCAGCAGCCCCCAACTAGCGGGGGGGCCCTACGAGCAGTACTTC.

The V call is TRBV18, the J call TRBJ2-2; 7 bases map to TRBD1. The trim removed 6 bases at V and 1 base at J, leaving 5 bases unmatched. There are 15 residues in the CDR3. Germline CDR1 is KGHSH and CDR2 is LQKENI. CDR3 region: CASSLRTGNTGELFF. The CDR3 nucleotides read TGTGCCAGCTCCCTCCGGACAGGGAACACCGGGGAGCTGTTTTTT.

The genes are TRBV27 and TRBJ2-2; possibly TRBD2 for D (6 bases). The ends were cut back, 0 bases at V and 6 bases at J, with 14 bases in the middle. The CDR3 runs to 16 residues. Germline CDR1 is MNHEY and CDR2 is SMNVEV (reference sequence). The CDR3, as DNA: TGTGCCAGCAGTTTATCAGGGACGGGGGTCCCCGGGGAGCTGTTTTTT. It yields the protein CASSLSGTGVPGELFF.

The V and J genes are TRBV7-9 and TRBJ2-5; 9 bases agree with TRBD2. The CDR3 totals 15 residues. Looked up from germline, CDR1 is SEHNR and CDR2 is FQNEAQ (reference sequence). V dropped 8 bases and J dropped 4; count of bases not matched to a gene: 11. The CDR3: CASVVPAGGRETQYF. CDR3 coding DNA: TGTGCCAGCGTCGTCCCCGCGGGAGGGCGAGAGACCCAGTACTTC.

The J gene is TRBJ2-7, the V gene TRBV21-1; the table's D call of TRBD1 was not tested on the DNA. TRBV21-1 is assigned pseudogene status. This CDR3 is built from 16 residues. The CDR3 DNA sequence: TGTGCCAGCAGCTGGGTGGGGGACAGGGGATCCTACGAGCAGTACTTC. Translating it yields CASSWVGDRGSYEQYF.

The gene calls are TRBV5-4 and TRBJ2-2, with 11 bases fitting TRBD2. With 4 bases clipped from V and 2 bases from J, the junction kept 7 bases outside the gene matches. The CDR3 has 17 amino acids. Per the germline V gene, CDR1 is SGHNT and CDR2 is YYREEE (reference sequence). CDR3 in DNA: TGTGCCAGCAGCCGTGGGACTAGCGGTTCCAACACCGGGGAGCTGTTTTTT. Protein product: CASSRGTSGSNTGELFF.

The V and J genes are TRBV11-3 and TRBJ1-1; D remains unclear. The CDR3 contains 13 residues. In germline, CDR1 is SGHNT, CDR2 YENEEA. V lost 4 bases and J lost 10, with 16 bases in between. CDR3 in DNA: TGTGCCAGCAGCTCCCCTCTAAGGAGGGTAGCTTTCTTT. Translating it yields CASSSPLRRVAFF.

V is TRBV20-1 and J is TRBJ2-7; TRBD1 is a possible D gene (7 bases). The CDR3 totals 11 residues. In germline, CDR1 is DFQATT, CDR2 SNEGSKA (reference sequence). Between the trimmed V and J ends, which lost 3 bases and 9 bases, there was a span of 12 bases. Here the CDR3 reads CSASLRGVQYF. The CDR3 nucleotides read TGCAGTGCTAGTCTCAGGGGGGTGCAGTACTTC.

The CDR3 nucleotides are TGTGCCAGCAGGTTAGGACTCCGAGGTTGGGACAATGAGCAGTTCTTC. This codes for CASRLGLRGWDNEQFF. The V and J genes are TRBV5-6 and TRBJ2-1, with TRBD2 as a possible D gene (5 bases). Trimming pared 5 bases from V and 5 bases from J, leaving 20 bases between. CDR1 is SGHDT and CDR2 is YYEEEE in the germline V gene. CDR3 length equals 16 residues. Variable domain in full (rest from reference TRBV5-6 and TRBJ2-1): DAGVTQSPTHLIKTRGQQVTLRCSPKSGHDTVSWYQQALGQGPQFIFQYYEEEERQRGNFPDRFSGHQFPNYSSELNVNALLLGDSALYLCASRLGLRGWDNEQFFGPGTRLTVL.